This T cell receptor (beta chain) is from a study of blood T cell repertoires in COVID-19 (dated by TCRdb to the early 2020s). Study-wide context: Collaborator samples came from the United States, Italy and Spain and covered acute and convalescent phases of COVID-19. The material from the prospective study consisted of cDNA or gDNA derived from T cells, B-cell-depleted T cells, or PBMCs. The dataset comprised deeply sampled blood TCRbeta repertoires from subjects exposed to, actively infected with, or recovered from COVID-19. The repertoires were released in a freely available public database intended as a resource for research on the immune response to SARS-CoV-2. The samples were drawn from two sources: the first 160 participants of the ongoing ImmuneRACE study, and some 1,300 subjects contributed by 6 global collaborators. Nearly every sample came with metadata listing a de-identified subject ID, COVID-19 status, age in years and sex. Where available, HLA class I and class II types were taken from metadata supplied by the sample provider and were not determined by assay-based typing. Beyond this particular receptor, the publication reports: Clinical and demographic metadata were provided uncurated, with the amount varying by source and participant.

Regarding this clone: The specificity of this receptor is unknown. No qualities accompany the bases; no much larger clone lies one base away.

The germline V gene yields MDHEN for CDR1 and SYDVKM for CDR2. Spanning cysteine to phenylalanine, the CDR3 consists of 16 amino acids. Only CDR3 DNA remains: 48 bases, in frame from the first base. Trimmed from V: 2 bases; trimmed from J: 4 bases; junction bases lacking a gene match: 6. Enrolling through a virtual design, the prospective study's participants ranged in age from roughly 18 to 89 years and lived across 24 United States geographic areas. Cohort assignment in the prospective study relied on participant-reported clinical history from a screening survey and a study questionnaire. Recovered participants in ImmuneRACE Cohort 3 were defined as having two consecutive negative NP/OP PCR tests, clearance from a healthcare professional, or resolution of symptoms. In the prospective study, whole blood, serum and a nasopharyngeal or oropharyngeal swab were collected from each participant by mobile phlebotomists. Participants in the prospective study had the option to provide additional blood draws and questionnaires over an approximately 2-month period. Before DNA extraction, prospective study blood samples were shipped either frozen or at room temperature.

TCRbeta CDR3 regions were amplified from genomic DNA by means of the immunoSEQ Assay, a bias-controlled multiplex PCR. On the study's bioinformatics: Within the assay, amplification of reference gene primers was used to estimate how many nucleated cells each sample contained. Sequence reads were collapsed and filtered to measure the absolute abundance of every unique TCRbeta CDR3 rearrangement. For each sample, productive Simpson clonality was calculated as the square root of Simpson's diversity index over productive rearrangements. The table comes from immuneACCESS by way of TCRdb, which keeps in-frame sequences with V and J called. Part of the clones is missing from these tables; in studies checked, under half for an unresolved V gene and the rest for unknown reasons. That table supplies the V and J calls and clone size; D and trimming were determined from the DNA. The sample table holds roughly 400,000 clones, of which roughly nine tenths were seen once. The ten largest account for approximately 1.2% of the sample.

Here the chain combines TRBV28 and TRBJ1-3; TRBD1 matches 9 bases in the middle. The source of this sequence is a man aged 25-45 years who had recovered from COVID-19. Sequencing was carried out using PBMCs or T cells enriched from blood (not recorded which). The CDR3: CASSLGATGGGNTIYF. The sequence in DNA is TGTGCCAGCAGTTTAGGAGCAACAGGGGGCGGAAACACCATATATTTT.